The 27 T cell receptor beta chains reported below all come from one sample, sequenced in a study of control samples from healthy donors and cancer patients. Method: immunoSEQ multiplex PCR; TCRdb's copy keeps in-frame clones and lacks some. This table has about 120,000 clones, 75% to 90% appearing once. Sequencing was carried out using PBMCs. Receptor source: a woman between 45 and 60 years old with colorectal cancer.

This clone has just one count. CDR3 nucleotides: TGTGCCAGCAGCTTAAACTCGGGGGCTCAAGAGACCCAGTACTTC. Its translation: CASSLNSGAQETQYF. The rearrangement joins TRBV7-3 to TRBJ2-5; the D call may be TRBD1 or TRBD2 (6 bases each). V lost 1 base and J lost 2, with 11 bases in between. The CDR3 covers 15 residues. Germline-derived CDR1 and CDR2 are SGHTA and FQGTGA.

This chain connects TRBV21-1 to TRBJ1-5. TRBV21-1 is deemed a pseudogene. The CDR3 runs to 14 residues. CDR3 bases: TGTGCCAGCAGCCCATGGGGTGGCAATCAGCCCCAGCATTTT. Amino acids: CASSPWGGNQPQHF.

The chain has TRBV3-1 (or the pseudogene TRBV3-2) and TRBJ2-7, with a possible D match to TRBD1 (5 bases). Germline values: CDR1 LGHDT, CDR2 YNNKEL (reference sequence). The CDR3 has 16 amino acids. V lost 1 base, J lost 2 bases, and 15 bases lay in between. Here the CDR3 reads CASSQGIRVSAYEQYF. CDR3 coding DNA: TGTGCCAGCAGCCAAGGGATCAGGGTGAGCGCCTACGAGCAGTACTTC.

This chain uses TRBV10-3 with TRBJ2-1; D may correspond to TRBD1 or TRBD2 (5 bases each). The CDR3 has 15 amino acids. Germline CDR1 and CDR2: ENHRY and SYGVKD. V was clipped by 3 bases and J by 10 bases, with 19 bases between them. The CDR3 region has the DNA TGTGCCATCAGTGATGGGGCAGGCGATACGGGAGAGCAGTTCTTC. Protein product: CAISDGAGDTGEQFF.

The gene calls are TRBV24-1 and TRBJ2-1; D is possibly TRBD1 or TRBD2 (5 bases each). Looked up from germline, CDR1 is KGHDR and CDR2 is SFDVKD. CDR3 length: 14 amino acids. Trimming pared 3 bases from V and 14 bases from J, leaving 19 bases between. The CDR3 loop reads CATSDQLQGEFKFF. The CDR3 region has the DNA TGTGCCACCAGTGATCAGCTCCAGGGAGAGTTCAAGTTCTTC.

This clone was picked up one time. The rearrangement joins TRBV5-4 to TRBJ1-5; tentatively, D is TRBD1 (5 bases). V lost 4 bases and J 4 bases, leaving 9 bases between the germline ends. The CDR3 length is 13 residues. CDR1 is SGHNT, CDR2 YYREEE, per germline (reference sequence). The DNA of the CDR3 is TGTGCCAGCAGCATCCAGGGTAATCAGCCCCAGCATTTT. This translates into CASSIQGNQPQHF.

The CDR3 here is CASSEAGLAGTYNEQFF. The CDR3 coding sequence is TGCGCCAGCAGTGAGGCGGGACTAGCGGGGACCTACAATGAGCAGTTCTTC. The rearrangement joins TRBV10-1 to TRBJ2-1; 13 nucleotides match TRBD2. V was pared by 2 bases and J by 2 bases, with 3 bases of the junction left unmatched. Germline V gene sequence: CDR1 WNHNN, CDR2 SYGVQD (reference sequence). The CDR3 contains 17 residues.

The CDR3 reads CASSRHPYGTAGNQPQHF. The CDR3 bases are TGTGCCAGCAGTCGACACCCCTACGGGACAGCGGGCAATCAGCCCCAGCATTTT. The chain employs TRBV27 and TRBJ1-5; 7 bases are shared with TRBD1. CDR1 is MNHEY, CDR2 SMNVEV, per germline (reference sequence). V dropped 5 bases and J dropped 2; count of bases not matched to a gene: 15. The length of the CDR3 is 18 residues.

The chain combines TRBV6-5 with TRBJ1-5; 7 bases fit TRBD1. The V segment lost 8 bases and the J segment 1 base; nucleotides outside the gene matches: 8. The germline gives CDR1 MNHEY, CDR2 SVGAGI. The CDR3 sequence is 15 residues long. The CDR3 spells CASRRAGGSNQPQHF. The CDR3 coding sequence is TGTGCCAGCCGCCGAGCAGGGGGGAGCAATCAGCCCCAGCATTTT.

Details on this clone: Other nucleotide sequences from this sample produce the same CDR3. This rearrangement joins TRBV5-1 to TRBJ2-6; 8 bases match TRBD1. Unmatched junction bases numbered 1, after V lost 3 bases and J lost 2 bases. This CDR3 has 15 residues. Germline values: CDR1 SGHRS, CDR2 YFSETQ. Written as DNA, the CDR3 is TGCGCCAGCAGCTCGACAGGGGCTGGGGCCAACGTCCTGACTTTC. Translation gives CASSSTGAGANVLTF.

The J gene is TRBJ2-7, the V gene TRBV15, with 7 positions matching TRBD2. Unmatched junction bases numbered 24, after V lost 3 bases and J lost 4 bases. CDR3 length: 20 residues. Per germline, CDR1 LNHNV and CDR2 YYDKDF (reference sequence). The CDR3 here is CATSSLTARGGSRTRYEQYF. DNA of the CDR3: TGTGCCACCAGCAGTTTAACCGCGCGGGGAGGGAGCAGAACTCGATACGAGCAGTACTTC.

This clone was observed once. The CDR3 reads CASSLATGTDNEQFF. CDR3 coding DNA: TGTGCCAGCAGCTTAGCTACCGGGACAGACAATGAGCAGTTCTTC. The chain combines TRBV7-6 with TRBJ2-1; 7 bases map to TRBD1. CDR1 is SGHVS and CDR2 is FNYEAQ in the germline V gene. The CDR3 is 15 amino acids. After removal of 0 bases from V and 5 bases from J, the junction contained 4 bases not matched to a gene.

The chain recombines TRBV7-9 with TRBJ2-5; D could derive from TRBD1 or TRBD2 (5 bases each). Germline lookup yields CDR1 SEHNR and CDR2 FQNEAQ (reference sequence). Trimming took 6 bases from V and 2 from J, leaving 16 bases between them. The CDR3 length is 15 residues. The CDR3 DNA follows: TGTGCCAGCAGTTTCCGGGACGGTGGACAAGAGACCCAGTACTTC. Residues: CASSFRDGGQETQYF.

The chain is built from TRBV5-6 and TRBJ1-1, with 11 bases aligning to TRBD1. This CDR3 spans 18 amino acids. V gave up 3 bases and J gave up 3 bases; unmatched junction bases: 13. The germline CDR1 and CDR2 sequences are SGHDT and YYEEEE. The CDR3, as DNA: TGTGCCAGCAGCTCACTCCGGGACAGGGGGTTGTTGGACACTGAAGCTTTCTTT. This encodes CASSSLRDRGLLDTEAFF.

The chain has TRBV5-1 and TRBJ2-7; TRBD1 aligns across 9 bases. CDR3 size: 15 residues. V gave up 3 bases and J gave up 2 bases; unmatched junction bases: 6. The germline V gene has CDR1 SGHRS and CDR2 YFSETQ. CDR3 nucleotides: TGCGCCAGCAGCTGGGGGACAGGGCTCACCTACGAGCAGTACTTC. Translating gives CASSWGTGLTYEQYF.

The rearrangement uses TRBV30 and TRBJ1-4; 11 nucleotides align to TRBD1. The V gene's germline CDR1 is GTSNPN and CDR2 SVGIG (reference sequence). The CDR3 has 16 residues. Trimming at V came to 2 bases and at J to 8 bases, leaving 10 bases not matched to a gene. The CDR3 DNA is TGTGCCTGGAGTTACACGGAGGGACAGGGGGACGAAAAACTGTTTTTT. Amino acid sequence: CAWSYTEGQGDEKLFF.

The rearrangement uses TRBV7-6 and TRBJ1-3; possibly TRBD1 for D (5 bases). The CDR3 spans 15 residues. V shed 5 bases and J shed 0 bases, with 11 bases lying between them. CDR1 is SGHVS and CDR2 is FNYEAQ in the germline V gene. The CDR3 is CASSRGGGSGNTIYF. The CDR3, as DNA: TGTGCCAGCAGCCGGGGGGGAGGCTCTGGAAACACCATATATTTT.

The genes are TRBV7-2 and TRBJ1-3; D ambiguous. The germline gives CDR1 SGHTA, CDR2 FQGNSA. Trimming pared 6 bases from V and 0 bases from J, leaving 9 bases between. The CDR3 totals 14 residues. The CDR3 loop is CASSNQLSGNTIYF. DNA of the CDR3: TGTGCCAGCAGTAATCAGCTCTCTGGAAACACCATATATTTT.

CDR3 nucleotide sequence: TGTGCCAGCAGCCTCCGGGACACCTCCGAAAAACTGTTTTTT. The encoded protein is CASSLRDTSEKLFF. The chain joins TRBV7-9 to TRBJ1-4, with TRBD1 as a possible D gene (6 bases). Germline V gene lookup returns CDR1 SEHNR and CDR2 FQNEAQ (reference sequence). The CDR3 sequence is 14 residues long. Trimming took off 5 bases at V and 8 bases at J, with 15 bases between the two ends.

V and J are TRBV3-1 (or the pseudogene TRBV3-2) and TRBJ1-3; no clear D gene. The CDR3 spans 15 residues. In germline, CDR1 is LGHDT, CDR2 YNNKEL (reference sequence). The V end was cut by 6 bases, the J end by 4 bases, with 16 bases between. In DNA, the CDR3 is TGTGCCAGCAGTAAAAGGGAGGGTTTCGGAAACACCATATATTTT. Translation gives CASSKREGFGNTIYF.

The chain carries TRBV4-2 and TRBJ2-1; 12 bases agree with TRBD2. There are 17 residues in the CDR3. V shed 4 bases, J shed 0 bases, and the junction held 4 bases outside the gene matches. In germline, CDR1 is LGHNA, CDR2 YNFKEQ. In nucleotides, the CDR3 is TGTGCCAGCAGCCGGAGGACTAGCGGGGTCTCCTACAATGAGCAGTTCTTC. It translates to CASSRRTSGVSYNEQFF.

V gene TRBV30 combines with J gene TRBJ1-1, with a possible D match to TRBD1 (5 bases). Germline values: CDR1 GTSNPN, CDR2 SVGIG (reference sequence). The CDR3 is made up of 15 amino acids. V lost 5 bases and J 0 bases, leaving 16 bases between the germline ends. CDR3 DNA: TGTGCCTGGGGAATGGGGGATCGCTTGAACACTGAAGCTTTCTTT. Translation gives CAWGMGDRLNTEAFF.

The V and J genes are TRBV27 and TRBJ2-1, with TRBD2 matching 12 bases. CDR3 size: 16 residues. The germline V gene encodes CDR1 MNHEY and CDR2 SMNVEV (reference sequence). V dropped 5 bases and J dropped 5; count of bases not matched to a gene: 7. The CDR3 DNA reads as TGTGCCAGCAGTCCCCCTGGACTAGCGGGGAACAATGAGCAGTTCTTC. Its protein is CASSPPGLAGNNEQFF.

CDR3 protein: CASSLYVSRPNTGELFF. CDR3 nucleotides: TGTGCCAGCAGCTTGTATGTCTCGAGACCGAACACCGGGGAGCTGTTTTTT. V is TRBV5-4 and J is TRBJ2-2; D is unresolved. The germline V and J ends were trimmed by 1 base and 0 bases, with 13 bases remaining between them. Germline V gene data show CDR1 as SGHNT and CDR2 as YYREEE (reference sequence). CDR3 length: 17 amino acids.

As to this clone: The final CDR3 position lacks the conserved phenylalanine or tryptophan, pointing to a likely read error. The DNA is left out, because the CDR3 cannot be placed on it with certainty; the CDR3 is given as TCRdb lists it. CDR3 sequence: CASKPRGGDAAPFL. The rearrangement links TRBV19 to TRBJ1-4. The CDR3 is 14 amino acids long, termini counted. Germline V lookup: CDR1 LNHDA, CDR2 SQIVND (reference sequence).

J is TRBJ1-3 and V is TRBV7-9; D possibly corresponds to TRBD1 (5 bases). V was clipped by 5 bases and J by 4 bases, with 12 bases between them. This CDR3 has 14 residues. CDR1 and CDR2 from the germline V gene are SEHNR and FQNEAQ (reference sequence). Written as DNA, the CDR3 is TGTGCCAGCAGCCTCGGGCAGGGAGGAAACACCATATATTTT. Translating gives CASSLGQGGNTIYF.

The chain recombines TRBV21-1 with TRBJ2-3; the D call of TRBD2 is as the table states it, not checked on the DNA. TRBV21-1 is a recognized pseudogene. The CDR3 is 14 amino acids. In DNA, the CDR3 is TGTGCCAGCAGCGCTAGCGGTTACACAGATACGCAGTATTTT. Residues: CASSASGYTDTQYF.